This TCR beta chain comes out of a study of T cell repertoires in cytomegalovirus infection. Background on the study: Indications of both CMV infection and matching HLA type were provided by public TCR beta signatures. Study-level results: Clonotypes of TCR beta that were HLA-C-restricted and CMV-specific dominated the ex vivo response. Using cumulative public TCR beta family frequency, the authors identified those who carried CMV together with the relevant HLA.

Germline V CDR1 and CDR2: SEHNR, FQNEAQ (reference sequence). V lost 4 bases to trimming and J lost 3 bases; unmatched junction nucleotides: 7. This CDR3 contains 15 residues. To note about this clonotype: Antigen specificity is unknown.

Via MiXCR, TCRdb re-called the reads, giving one row per CDR3 protein. The repertoire holds 150,000 to 200,000 distinct CDR3 sequences, with roughly 27% as singletons. The specimen was PBMCs. The receptor was isolated from a human donor in good health (CMV status not recorded). Some clones in this sample may be carry-over from other donors' samples. V is TRBV7-9 and J is TRBJ1-1, with 8 bases that match TRBD1. The CDR3 sequence: CASSSAGTGDTEAFF. CDR3 bases: TGTGCCAGCAGCTCGGCCGGGACAGGAGACACTGAAGCTTTCTTT.